The next 25 T cell receptor beta chains were all read from a single sample in a study of CD8+ T cells in alopecia areata. After isolation, RNA underwent reverse transcription to generate cDNA as the sequencing template. The data were produced by immunoSEQ multiplex PCR, yet TCRdb's version contains in-frame clones alone and is incomplete. The sample lists about 100,000 clones; 59% were seen once. The sample comprised CD8+ T cells sorted from blood. These receptors were collected from a human donor in good health.

This sequence joins TRBV15 and TRBJ1-1; TRBD1 is a possible D gene (6 bases). The CDR3 is made up of 15 amino acids. V lost 7 bases and J 4 bases, leaving 19 bases between the germline ends. The germline gives CDR1 LNHNV, CDR2 YYDKDF (reference sequence). This CDR3 reads CATNNPGAVSTEAFF. CDR3 DNA sequence: TGTGCCACCAACAACCCGGGGGCGGTGAGCACTGAAGCTTTCTTT.

This chain links TRBV7-8 with TRBJ1-4; TRBD1 matches at 8 bases. V trimming: 1 base; J trimming: 6 bases; junction bases outside the gene matches: 10. Per germline, CDR1 SGHVS and CDR2 FQNEAQ. CDR3 length equals 17 residues. CDR3 DNA: TGTGCCAGCAGCTTAGTCCGGACAGGGCAGGATTATGAAAAACTGTTTTTT. This translates into CASSLVRTGQDYEKLFF.

V and J are TRBV9 and TRBJ2-1; the match to TRBD2 covers 9 bases. Germline CDR1 reads SGDLS; CDR2 reads YYNGEE. The CDR3 loop spans 16 amino acids. J gave up 6 bases and V 3 bases, and 10 bases lay outside the gene matches. The CDR3 DNA follows: TGTGCCAGCAGCGGTGGCGGGGGGGCCTTCGCCAATGAGCAGTTCTTC. Protein: CASSGGGGAFANEQFF.

This chain joins TRBV27 and TRBJ1-6, with a weak D call TRBD1 (6 bases). Trimming pared 5 bases from V and 4 bases from J, leaving 12 bases between. Germline CDR1 MNHEY, CDR2 SMNVEV (reference sequence). The CDR3 has 15 amino acids. CDR3 in amino acids: CASSLRDTYNSPLHF. CDR3 in DNA: TGTGCCAGCAGTCTAAGGGACACTTATAATTCACCCCTCCACTTT.

V usage is TRBV30 and J usage is TRBJ2-1; TRBD2 aligns across 7 bases. With 1 base clipped from V and 5 bases from J, the junction kept 5 bases outside the gene matches. CDR3 size: 14 residues. From germline, CDR1 is GTSNPN and CDR2 SVGIG (reference sequence). CDR3 in DNA: TGTGCCTGGAGTGGCGGACGGGGGGACAATGAGCAGTTCTTC. Protein sequence: CAWSGGRGDNEQFF.

The genes are TRBV4-1 and TRBJ2-2; D gene unclear. The CDR3 runs to 16 residues. Deletions cut 0 bases from V and 0 bases from J, with 8 bases between. The germline V gene encodes CDR1 MGHRA and CDR2 YSYEKL. The CDR3 nucleotides read TGCGCCAGCAGCCAAGAGGGTTGGGCGAACACCGGGGAGCTGTTTTTT. This gives the protein CASSQEGWANTGELFF.

There are a few counts of this clone. The chain recombines TRBV9 with TRBJ2-7; maybe TRBD2 (5 bases). V was shortened by 0 bases and J by 1 base, with 8 bases between the two germline ends. This CDR3 has 14 amino acids. The V gene's germline CDR1 is SGDLS and CDR2 YYNGEE. The CDR3 bases are TGTGCCAGCAGCGTAGGTGCGGGTTCCTACGAGCAGTACTTC. Amino acid sequence: CASSVGAGSYEQYF.

This clone was seen only a few times. The chain recombines TRBV28 with TRBJ1-5, with no clear D. This CDR3 comprises 14 residues. Trimming took off 1 base at V and 5 bases at J, with 9 bases between the two ends. Germline assignment: CDR1 MDHEN and CDR2 SYDVKM. The CDR3 sequence is CASSLFRADQPQHF. DNA of the CDR3: TGTGCCAGCAGTTTATTCCGGGCCGATCAGCCCCAGCATTTT.

J is TRBJ2-1 and V is TRBV25-1; TRBD1 matches 7 bases. CDR3 length equals 15 residues. Per the germline V gene, CDR1 is MGHDK and CDR2 is SYGVNS. V lost 5 bases and J lost 4; bases outside the gene matches: 8. The CDR3 region is CASSPTGELYNEQFF. In DNA, the CDR3 is TGTGCCAGCAGTCCAACAGGGGAACTTTACAATGAGCAGTTCTTC.

The rearrangement uses TRBV7-9 and TRBJ2-2, with unresolved D. Germline CDR1 SEHNR, CDR2 FQNEAQ (reference sequence). The CDR3 is 12 residues long. With 4 bases removed from V and 5 bases from J, the gap between germline ends came to 5 bases. CDR3 region: CASSSLTGELFF. CDR3 nucleotide sequence: TGTGCCAGCAGCTCCCTAACCGGGGAGCTGTTTTTT.

The gene calls are TRBV5-6 and TRBJ2-7; D perhaps matches TRBD2 (5 bases). This CDR3 comprises 13 residues. The V gene lost 5 bases and the J gene lost 2 bases, with 11 bases spanning the gap. Germline V gene sequence: CDR1 SGHDT, CDR2 YYEEEE. CDR3: CASSFGETYEQYF. CDR3 nucleotide sequence: TGTGCCAGCAGTTTCGGGGAAACCTACGAGCAGTACTTC.

The chain has TRBV7-9 and TRBJ2-5, with TRBD2 matching over 9 bases. The CDR3 is 16 residues long. V trimming: 4 bases; J trimming: 5 bases; junction bases outside the gene matches: 11. Germline CDR1 is SEHNR and CDR2 is FQNEAQ (reference sequence). For the CDR3, the DNA is TGTGCCAGCAGCTACCCCCCCGGGACTAGCATGGAGACCCAGTACTTC. Translation: CASSYPPGTSMETQYF.

This rearrangement joins TRBV27 to TRBJ2-7, with TRBD1 identical over 9 bases. After removal of 4 bases from V and 6 bases from J, the junction contained 1 base not matched to a gene. The CDR3 has 12 amino acids. Germline V CDR1 and CDR2: MNHEY, SMNVEV (reference sequence). The CDR3 DNA is TGTGCCAGCAGTTGGACAGGGGCCGAGCAGTACTTC. Protein product: CASSWTGAEQYF.

This clone was detected only a few times. The chain links TRBV23-1 to TRBJ1-2, with a weak D call TRBD1 (5 bases). TRBV23-1 belongs to the ORF category, with a function that is uncertain. CDR3 size: 14 residues. With 8 bases removed from V and 5 bases from J, the gap between germline ends came to 18 bases. This CDR3 reads CASPSITGPYGYTF. The DNA for the CDR3 is TGCGCCAGCCCGAGTATAACGGGGCCGTATGGCTACACCTTC.

This clone was recorded a few times. The chain links TRBV28 to TRBJ2-3; D gene unclear. Germline CDR1 MDHEN, CDR2 SYDVKM. The CDR3 has 16 amino acids. Trimming took off 5 bases at V and 5 bases at J, with 20 bases between the two ends. The chain's CDR3 is CASSLPVWAGEDTQYF. The CDR3 DNA reads TGTGCCAGCAGTCTCCCCGTCTGGGCTGGTGAAGATACGCAGTATTTT.

The chain is built from TRBV7-8 and TRBJ2-7; 7 bases align to TRBD2. Germline V gene data show CDR1 as SGHVS and CDR2 as FQNEAQ. There are 14 residues in the CDR3. J lost 2 bases, V lost 6 bases, and 7 bases had no gene match. The CDR3 protein is CASRPIAGPYEQYF. CDR3 bases: TGTGCCAGCAGGCCTATAGCGGGTCCCTACGAGCAGTACTTC.

This clone was counted a single time. V is TRBV15 and J is TRBJ1-4, with D maybe TRBD1 (5 bases). Germline CDR1 reads LNHNV; CDR2 reads YYDKDF (reference sequence). The V gene lost 5 bases and the J gene lost 16 bases, with 17 bases spanning the gap. This CDR3 spans 12 amino acids. Written as DNA, the CDR3 is TGTGCCACCAGCGAAGGTCGGGGCCAGGGGTTTTTT. Translating it yields CATSEGRGQGFF.

The rearrangement uses TRBV25-1 and TRBJ2-5; 10 nucleotides align to TRBD2. Germline CDR1 and CDR2: MGHDK and SYGVNS. Trimming took 2 bases from V and 2 from J; bases not matched to a gene: 5. This CDR3 comprises 16 residues. The CDR3 sequence is CASSEVLAGDQETQYF. In DNA, the CDR3 is TGTGCCAGCAGTGAAGTTCTAGCGGGGGATCAAGAGACCCAGTACTTC.

This clone was detected only a few times. This chain joins TRBV11-2 and TRBJ1-1; 8 bases align to TRBD1. The V segment lost 6 bases and the J segment 4 bases; nucleotides outside the gene matches: 4. Germline V CDR1 and CDR2: SGHAT, FQNNGV. This CDR3 is 13 amino acids long. In DNA form, the CDR3 reads TGTGCCAGCAGACTTACAGGGGGCACTGAAGCTTTCTTT. This codes for CASRLTGGTEAFF. Looking up the rest from reference TRBV11-2 and TRBJ1-1 gives the full variable domain: EAGVAQSPRYKIIEKRQSVAFWCNPISGHATLYWYQQILGQGPKLLIQFQNNGVVDDSQLPKDRFSAERLKGVDSTLKIQPAKLEDSAVYLCASRLTGGTEAFFGQGTRLTVV.

This clone appeared once. The chain employs TRBV9 and TRBJ1-4; 7 nucleotides agree with TRBD1. This CDR3 comprises 15 residues. Trimming took 3 bases from V and 6 from J; bases not matched to a gene: 8. The germline gives CDR1 SGDLS, CDR2 YYNGEE. CDR3 DNA: TGTGCCAGCAGCGCCGGACAGGTGAATGATGAAAAACTGTTTTTT. This translates into CASSAGQVNDEKLFF.

This clone is medium-sized in the sample. The rearrangement uses TRBV7-9 and TRBJ1-3; unclear D gene. This CDR3 region has 15 residues. The V gene lost 4 bases and the J gene lost 0 bases, with 10 bases spanning the gap. The germline CDR1 and CDR2 sequences are SEHNR and FQNEAQ (reference sequence). The DNA for the CDR3 is TGTGCCAGCAGCTCGAATCCGAGCTCTGGAAACACCATATATTTT. Protein: CASSSNPSSGNTIYF.

The CDR3 DNA is TGCAGTGCTGCCGAGGGCGAGCAGTACTTC. Translating it yields CSAAEGEQYF. The rearrangement joins TRBV20-1 to TRBJ2-7, with D perhaps TRBD2 (5 bases). Germline assignment: CDR1 DFQATT and CDR2 SNEGSKA (reference sequence). V dropped 5 bases and J dropped 6 bases, with 8 bases sitting between them. The CDR3 consists of 10 residues.

This chain uses TRBV2 with TRBJ2-7; D possibly uses TRBD1 or TRBD2 (5 bases each). The CDR3 loop spans 10 amino acids. Trimming removed 3 bases from V and 12 bases from J, with 9 bases in between. Germline V gene sequence: CDR1 SNHLY, CDR2 FYNNEI. The CDR3 reads CASSEGVPYF. CDR3 sequence (DNA): TGTGCCAGCAGTGAGGGGGTTCCGTACTTC.

The chain joins TRBV4-2 to TRBJ2-5; no clear D. Germline CDR1 LGHNA, CDR2 YNFKEQ. CDR3 length: 14 residues. Trimming shortened V by 1 base and J by 0 bases, and 6 bases separated the two germline ends. CDR3 bases: TGTGCCAGCAGCCAAGGTTTCGACCAAGAGACCCAGTACTTC. This codes for CASSQGFDQETQYF.

V gene TRBV13 combines with J gene TRBJ2-7; 9 bases line up with TRBD1. Trimming took 5 bases from V and 2 from J; bases not matched to a gene: 7. Germline CDR1 is PRHDT and CDR2 is FYEKMQ (reference sequence). The length of the CDR3 is 15 residues. The CDR3 DNA sequence: TGTGCCAGCAGCCCGGGGACAGGGAGTCCCTACGAGCAGTACTTC. As protein: CASSPGTGSPYEQYF.